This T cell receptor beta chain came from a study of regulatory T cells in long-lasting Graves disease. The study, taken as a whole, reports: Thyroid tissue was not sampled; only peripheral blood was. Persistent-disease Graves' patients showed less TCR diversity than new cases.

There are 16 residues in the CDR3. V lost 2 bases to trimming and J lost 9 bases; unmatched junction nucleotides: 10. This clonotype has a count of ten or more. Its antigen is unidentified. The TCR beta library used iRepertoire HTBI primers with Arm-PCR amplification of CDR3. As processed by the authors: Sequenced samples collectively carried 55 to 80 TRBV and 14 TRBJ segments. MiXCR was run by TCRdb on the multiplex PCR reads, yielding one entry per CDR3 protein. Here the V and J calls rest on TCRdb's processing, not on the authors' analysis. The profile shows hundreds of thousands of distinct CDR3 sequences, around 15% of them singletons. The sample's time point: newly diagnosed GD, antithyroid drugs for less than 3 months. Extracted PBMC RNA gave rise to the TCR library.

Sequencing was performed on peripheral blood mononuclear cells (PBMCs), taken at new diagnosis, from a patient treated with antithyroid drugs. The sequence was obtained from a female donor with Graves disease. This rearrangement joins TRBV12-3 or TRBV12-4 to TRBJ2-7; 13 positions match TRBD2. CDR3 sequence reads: CASSLSPGTSGTSQYF. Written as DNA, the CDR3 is TGTGCCAGCAGTTTAAGCCCCGGGACTAGCGGGACGTCGCAGTACTTC.